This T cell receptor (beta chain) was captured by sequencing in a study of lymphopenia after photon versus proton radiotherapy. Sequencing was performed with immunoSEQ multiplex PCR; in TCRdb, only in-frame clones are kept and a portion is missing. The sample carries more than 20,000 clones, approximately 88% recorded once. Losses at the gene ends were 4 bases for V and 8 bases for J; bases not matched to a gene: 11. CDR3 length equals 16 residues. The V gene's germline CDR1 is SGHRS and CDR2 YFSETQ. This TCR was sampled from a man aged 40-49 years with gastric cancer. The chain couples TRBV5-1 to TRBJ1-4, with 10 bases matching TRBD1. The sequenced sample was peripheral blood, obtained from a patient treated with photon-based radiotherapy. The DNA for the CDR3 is TGCGCCAGCAGCCCGTCGACAGGGGGCGGAAACGAAAAACTGTTTTTT. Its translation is CASSPSTGGGNEKLFF.